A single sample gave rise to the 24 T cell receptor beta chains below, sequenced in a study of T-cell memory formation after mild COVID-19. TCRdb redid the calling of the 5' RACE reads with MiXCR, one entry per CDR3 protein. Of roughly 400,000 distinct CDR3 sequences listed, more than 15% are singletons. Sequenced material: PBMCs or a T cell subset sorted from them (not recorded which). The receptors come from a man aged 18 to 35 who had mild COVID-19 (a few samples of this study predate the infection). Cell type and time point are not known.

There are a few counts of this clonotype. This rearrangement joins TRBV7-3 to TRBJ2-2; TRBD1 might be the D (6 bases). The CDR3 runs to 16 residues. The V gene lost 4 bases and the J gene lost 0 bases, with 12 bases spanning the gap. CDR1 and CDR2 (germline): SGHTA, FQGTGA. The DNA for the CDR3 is TGTGCCAGCAGCTCTCCCGAGGGGGCGAACACCGGGGAGCTGTTTTTT. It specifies CASSSPEGANTGELFF.

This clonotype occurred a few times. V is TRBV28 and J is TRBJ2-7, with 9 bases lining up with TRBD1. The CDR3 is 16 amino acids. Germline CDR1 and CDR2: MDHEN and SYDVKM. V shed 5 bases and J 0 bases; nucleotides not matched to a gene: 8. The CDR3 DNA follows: TGTGCCAGCAGTCCGTCGGGACAGGGAATCTCCTACGAGCAGTACGTC. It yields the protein CASSPSGQGISYEQYV.

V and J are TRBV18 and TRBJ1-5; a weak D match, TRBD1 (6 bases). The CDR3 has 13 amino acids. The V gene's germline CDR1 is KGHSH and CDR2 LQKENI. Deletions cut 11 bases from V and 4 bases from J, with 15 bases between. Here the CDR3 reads CACRTDLNQPQHF. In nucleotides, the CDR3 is TGTGCCTGTCGGACAGACCTAAATCAGCCCCAGCATTTT.

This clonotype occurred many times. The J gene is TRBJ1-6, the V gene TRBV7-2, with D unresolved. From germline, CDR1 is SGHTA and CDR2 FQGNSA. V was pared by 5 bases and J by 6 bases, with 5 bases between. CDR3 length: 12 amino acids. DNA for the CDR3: TGTGCCAGCAGCCCAACTAATTCACCCCTCCACTTT. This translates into CASSPTNSPLHF.

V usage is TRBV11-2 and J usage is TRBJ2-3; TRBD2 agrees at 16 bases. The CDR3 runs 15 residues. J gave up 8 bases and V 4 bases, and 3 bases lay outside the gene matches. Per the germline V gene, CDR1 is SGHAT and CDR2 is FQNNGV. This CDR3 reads CASSSGTSGGGTQYF. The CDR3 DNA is TGTGCCAGCAGCTCCGGGACTAGCGGGGGGGGTACGCAGTATTTT.

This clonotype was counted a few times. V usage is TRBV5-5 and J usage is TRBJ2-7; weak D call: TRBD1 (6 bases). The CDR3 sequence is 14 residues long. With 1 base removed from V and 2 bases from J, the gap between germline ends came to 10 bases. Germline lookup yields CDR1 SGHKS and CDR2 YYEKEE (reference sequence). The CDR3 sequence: CASSLTGSPYEQYV. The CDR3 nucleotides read TGTGCCAGCAGCTTGACAGGGTCGCCCTACGAGCAGTACGTC.

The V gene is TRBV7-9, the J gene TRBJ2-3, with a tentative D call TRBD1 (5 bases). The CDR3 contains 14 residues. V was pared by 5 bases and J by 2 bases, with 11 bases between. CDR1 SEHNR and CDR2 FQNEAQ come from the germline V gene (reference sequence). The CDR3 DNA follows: TGTGCCAGCAGCAGGGGTCCCGTCACAGATACGCAGTATTTT. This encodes CASSRGPVTDTQYF.

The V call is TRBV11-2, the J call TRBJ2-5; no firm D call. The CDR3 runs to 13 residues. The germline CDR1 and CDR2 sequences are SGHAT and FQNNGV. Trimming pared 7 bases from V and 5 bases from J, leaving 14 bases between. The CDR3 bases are TGTGCCAGCAACTCCCTGATTGCGGAGACCCAGTACTTC. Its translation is CASNSLIAETQYF.

This CDR3 reads CASSVGPRGHAPGPLHF. CDR3 bases: TGTGCCAGCAGCGTGGGTCCGAGGGGACATGCCCCAGGACCCCTCCACTTT. The V gene is TRBV9, the J gene TRBJ1-6; D might be TRBD1 (6 bases). Deletions cut 2 bases from V and 12 bases from J, with 24 bases between. Germline V CDR1 and CDR2: SGDLS, YYNGEE. This CDR3 contains 17 residues.

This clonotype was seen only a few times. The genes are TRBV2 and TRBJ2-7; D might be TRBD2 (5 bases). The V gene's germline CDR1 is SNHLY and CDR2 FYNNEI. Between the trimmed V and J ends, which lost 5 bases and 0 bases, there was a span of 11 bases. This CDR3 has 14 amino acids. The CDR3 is CASSQRPSSYEQYF. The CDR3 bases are TGTGCCAGCAGTCAGCGGCCTAGCTCCTACGAGCAGTACTTC.

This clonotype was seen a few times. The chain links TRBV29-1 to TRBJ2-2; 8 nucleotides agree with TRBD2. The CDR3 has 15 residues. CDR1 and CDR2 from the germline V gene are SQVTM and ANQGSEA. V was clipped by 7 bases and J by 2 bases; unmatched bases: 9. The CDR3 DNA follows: TGCAGCGCCCGAAGCGGGGGCCCCAACACCGGGGAGCTGTTTTTT. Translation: CSARSGGPNTGELFF.

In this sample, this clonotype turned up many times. The DNA for the CDR3 is TGCGCCAGCAGCCAGGGTAGGGACCGTCGGAGGGGAGATACGCAGTATTTT. This codes for CASSQGRDRRRGDTQYF. This chain links TRBV4-3 with TRBJ2-3; D might be TRBD2 (6 bases). Trimming cost V 3 bases and J 5 bases, with 21 bases left between them. Germline V gene lookup returns CDR1 LGHNA and CDR2 YSLEER. CDR3 length equals 17 residues.

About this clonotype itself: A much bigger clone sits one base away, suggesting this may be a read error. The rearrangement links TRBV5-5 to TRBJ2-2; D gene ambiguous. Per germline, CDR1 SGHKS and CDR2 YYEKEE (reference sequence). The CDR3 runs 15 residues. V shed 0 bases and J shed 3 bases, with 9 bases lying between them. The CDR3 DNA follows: TGTGCCAGCAGCTTGGACATGGCGGACACCGGGGAGCTGTTTTTT. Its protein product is CASSLDMADTGELFF.

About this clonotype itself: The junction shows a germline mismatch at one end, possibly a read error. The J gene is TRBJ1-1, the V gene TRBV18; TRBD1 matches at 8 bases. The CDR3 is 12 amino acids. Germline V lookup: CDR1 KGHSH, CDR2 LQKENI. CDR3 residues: CASSPQSGGYPF. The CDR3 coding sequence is TGTGCCAGCTCACCACAGTCAGGGGGCTATCCCTTT.

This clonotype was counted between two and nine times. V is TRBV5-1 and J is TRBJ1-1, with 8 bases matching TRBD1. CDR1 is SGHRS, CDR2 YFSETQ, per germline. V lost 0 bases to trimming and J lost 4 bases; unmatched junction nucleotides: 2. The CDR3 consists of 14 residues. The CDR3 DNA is TGCGCCAGCAGCTTGGGACAGGGGCGCACTGAAGCTTTCTTT. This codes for CASSLGQGRTEAFF.

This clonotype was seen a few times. The CDR3 DNA is TGCAGCGCCAACAGGGAAGCAGATACGCAGTATTTT. This gives the protein CSANREADTQYF. This rearrangement joins TRBV29-1 to TRBJ2-3; D possibly corresponds to TRBD1 (6 bases). This CDR3 region has 12 residues. The V gene lost 7 bases and the J gene lost 4 bases, with 12 bases spanning the gap. Germline V gene sequence: CDR1 SQVTM, CDR2 ANQGSEA.

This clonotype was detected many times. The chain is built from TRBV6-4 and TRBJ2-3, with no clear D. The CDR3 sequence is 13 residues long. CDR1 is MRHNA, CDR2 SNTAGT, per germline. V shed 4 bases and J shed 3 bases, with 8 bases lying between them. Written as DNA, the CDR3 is TGTGCCAGCAGTGGGAACCCAACAGATACGCAGTATTTT. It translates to CASSGNPTDTQYF.

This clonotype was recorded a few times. The CDR3 protein is CASSLHPSGGAYEQYF. CDR3 in DNA: TGTGCCAGCAGCCTTCACCCTAGCGGGGGGGCCTACGAGCAGTACTTC. V and J are TRBV7-2 and TRBJ2-7; 12 bases line up with TRBD2. Germline CDR1 reads SGHTA; CDR2 reads FQGNSA. The CDR3 spans 16 residues. V lost 5 bases and J lost 2; bases outside the gene matches: 7.

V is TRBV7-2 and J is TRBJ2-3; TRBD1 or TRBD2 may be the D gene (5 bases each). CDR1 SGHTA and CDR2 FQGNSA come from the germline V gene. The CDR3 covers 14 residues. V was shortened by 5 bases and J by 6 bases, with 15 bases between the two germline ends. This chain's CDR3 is CASSRDRRADTQYF. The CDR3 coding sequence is TGTGCCAGCAGCCGGGACCGACGCGCGGATACGCAGTATTTT.

CDR3 DNA sequence: TGTGCCAGCAGCGTAGGGGCAGGGGGGAGCATTCAGTACTTC. This gives the protein CASSVGAGGSIQYF. This chain links TRBV9 with TRBJ2-4; maybe TRBD1 (7 bases). The CDR3 is 14 amino acids. Trimming pared 0 bases from V and 9 bases from J, leaving 13 bases between. Looked up from germline, CDR1 is SGDLS and CDR2 is YYNGEE.

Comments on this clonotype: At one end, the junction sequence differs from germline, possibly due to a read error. The CDR3 DNA reads as TGTGCCAGCAGTTTCGGACAGAGCCTCTTAGTCTTC. Protein: CASSFGQSLLVF. This chain links TRBV7-8 with TRBJ2-7; possible D gene TRBD1, 6 bases. The CDR3 runs 12 residues. CDR1 is SGHVS, CDR2 FQNEAQ, per germline.

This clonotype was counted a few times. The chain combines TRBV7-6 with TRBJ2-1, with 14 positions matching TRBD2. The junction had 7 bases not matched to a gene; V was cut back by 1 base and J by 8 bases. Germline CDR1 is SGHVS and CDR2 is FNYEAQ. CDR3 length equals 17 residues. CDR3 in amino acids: CASSLGTSGGRLDEQFF. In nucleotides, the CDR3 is TGTGCCAGCAGCTTAGGGACTAGCGGGGGGCGGTTGGATGAGCAGTTCTTC.

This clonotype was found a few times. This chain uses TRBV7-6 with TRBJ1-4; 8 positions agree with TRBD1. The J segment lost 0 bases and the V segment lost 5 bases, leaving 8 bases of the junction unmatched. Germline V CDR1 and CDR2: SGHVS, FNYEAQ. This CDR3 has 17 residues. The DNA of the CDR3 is TGTGCCAGCAGCCTCACAGGGGGAATAGCAACTAATGAAAAACTGTTTTTT. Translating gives CASSLTGGIATNEKLFF.

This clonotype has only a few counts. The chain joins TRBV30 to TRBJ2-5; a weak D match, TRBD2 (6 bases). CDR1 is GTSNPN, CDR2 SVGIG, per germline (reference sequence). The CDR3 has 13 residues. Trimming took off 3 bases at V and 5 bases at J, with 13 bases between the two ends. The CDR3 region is CAWRLPGDETQYF. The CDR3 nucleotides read TGTGCCTGGAGGTTGCCGGGGGATGAGACCCAGTACTTC.